The clone carrying this T cell receptor (beta chain) has at least ten counts. The antigen remains unidentified. This sample is drawn from a study of identical twins. Germline CDR1 MNHEY, CDR2 SVGAGI. Deletions cut 2 bases from V and 0 bases from J, with 14 bases between. The CDR3 is 17 amino acids. TCRdb re-called the 5' RACE reads through MiXCR, storing one row per CDR3 protein. In the table there are roughly 720,000 distinct CDR3 sequences, roughly 18% of which are singletons. The study's findings and limits: For out-of-frame alpha sequences shared by twins, low generation probability was in excess.

These data were likewise used in another study, on T cells expressing NK-cell markers.

V is TRBV6-5 and J is TRBJ1-3, with D tentatively TRBD1 (5 bases). This clonotype originated in a woman between 18 and 30 years old in good health. What was sequenced was PBMCs. The CDR3 region has the DNA TGTGCCAGCAGTTACAGTTCCCAGGGAAGCTCTGGAAACACCATATATTTT. Encoded protein: CASSYSSQGSSGNTIYF.